These 32 T cell receptor beta chains were sequenced from one sample in a study of shared clonotypes between healthy human individuals (TCRdb year 2020). The protocol used for the library was the immunoSEQ multiplex PCR assay. The clones in this table, taken by TCRdb from immuneACCESS, are in-frame only. Not every clone is retained; where verified, under half of the shortfall comes from an unresolved V gene, and the cause of the rest is unknown. The table for this sample lists approximately 2.4 million clones; 90% to 96% of them were counted only once. The ten largest clones represent approximately 0.13% of the sample. Sequenced: naive CD4+ T cells sorted from blood. The cell subset or site label of this sample denotes: CD45RA+ positively selected. The receptors here all came from a man younger than 30 in good health.

This rearrangement joins TRBV10-2 to TRBJ2-7, with D uncertain. Germline lookup yields CDR1 WSHSY and CDR2 SAAADI. This CDR3 is built from 12 residues. V dropped 3 bases and J dropped 7 bases, with 10 bases sitting between them. In DNA, the CDR3 is TGCGCCAGCAGTGATGGCCTGGTGGAGCAGTACTTC. Residues: CASSDGLVEQYF.

The rearrangement joins TRBV5-5 to TRBJ2-2; TRBD1 might be the D (5 bases). In germline, CDR1 is SGHKS, CDR2 YYEKEE (reference sequence). Trimming took off 7 bases at V and 3 bases at J, with 13 bases between the two ends. The CDR3 sequence is 14 residues long. Here the CDR3 DNA reads TGTGCCAGCGGTCCCAGGGTTGACACCGGGGAGCTGTTTTTT. It translates to CASGPRVDTGELFF.

Comments on this clone: Other DNA sequences of this sample code for an identical CDR3. The chain has TRBV7-2 and TRBJ2-1; no clear D. The V end was cut by 1 base, the J end by 4 bases, with 5 bases between. Germline-derived CDR1 and CDR2 are SGHTA and FQGNSA. This CDR3 has 13 residues. CDR3 amino acids: CASSLGLYNEQFF. Written as DNA, the CDR3 is TGTGCCAGCAGCTTAGGACTGTACAATGAGCAGTTCTTC.

J is TRBJ1-2 and V is TRBV9, with 11 nucleotides matching TRBD1. This CDR3 has 16 residues. Looked up from germline, CDR1 is SGDLS and CDR2 is YYNGEE. V lost 4 bases to trimming and J lost 7 bases; unmatched junction nucleotides: 12. The CDR3, as DNA: TGTGCCAGCAGCCACATACCGGGACAGGGGGTGAGTGGCTACACCTTC. Amino acid sequence: CASSHIPGQGVSGYTF.

Details on this clone: The same CDR3 also results from other DNA sequences found in this sample. The chain combines TRBV5-1 with TRBJ2-5; tentatively, D is TRBD2 (5 bases). There are 14 residues in the CDR3. Germline V gene lookup returns CDR1 SGHRS and CDR2 YFSETQ. Trimming left V 0 bases short and J 2 bases short, with 8 bases between. The CDR3 DNA sequence: TGCGCCAGCAGCTTGGCCGGCGGGCAAGAGACCCAGTACTTC. Residues: CASSLAGGQETQYF.

The chain combines TRBV1 with TRBJ2-5; TRBD2, the table's D call, was not compared with the DNA. TRBV1 corresponds to a pseudogene. CDR3 size: 17 residues. CDR3 protein: CTSSQKGGSGSVKTQYF. CDR3 bases: TGCACCAGCAGCCAAAAAGGGGGTAGCGGGAGCGTAAAGACCCAGTACTTC.

This clone has just one count. Other nucleotide sequences in the sample specify the same CDR3. The chain recombines TRBV7-2 with TRBJ2-7; 10 bases align to TRBD1. V dropped 4 bases and J dropped 4; count of bases not matched to a gene: 4. CDR3 size: 14 residues. Germline V lookup: CDR1 SGHTA, CDR2 FQGNSA. For the CDR3, the DNA is TGTGCCAGCAGCTCCGGGACAGGGGTTTACGAGCAGTACTTC. Encoded protein: CASSSGTGVYEQYF.

The chain combines TRBV7-6 with TRBJ2-5, with 7 positions matching TRBD1. Per the germline V gene, CDR1 is SGHVS and CDR2 is FNYEAQ. This CDR3 region has 15 residues. The J segment lost 5 bases and the V segment lost 5 bases, leaving 11 bases of the junction unmatched. Here the CDR3 reads CASSPKWTGWETQYF. CDR3 bases: TGTGCCAGCAGCCCCAAATGGACAGGATGGGAGACCCAGTACTTC.

The V and J genes are TRBV29-1 and TRBJ2-7; D gene unclear. The CDR3 has 13 amino acids. The V and J ends lost 8 bases and 0 bases respectively, with 14 bases between them. CDR1 SQVTM and CDR2 ANQGSEA come from the germline V gene. The CDR3 region is CSPHRSPSYEQYF. The CDR3 DNA follows: TGCAGCCCTCACCGCTCCCCCTCCTACGAGCAGTACTTC.

This clone showed up just once. The rearrangement joins TRBV2 to TRBJ2-2; 7 positions match TRBD1. Germline values: CDR1 SNHLY, CDR2 FYNNEI. V trimming: 6 bases; J trimming: 0 bases; junction bases outside the gene matches: 4. This CDR3 spans 15 amino acids. The CDR3 DNA reads as TGTGCCAGCAGCCCGGGACAGACGAACACCGGGGAGCTGTTTTTT. Amino acids: CASSPGQTNTGELFF.

The chain is built from TRBV28 and TRBJ1-1, with no clear D. Between the trimmed V and J ends, which lost 5 bases and 0 bases, there was a span of 7 bases. The germline CDR1 and CDR2 sequences are MDHEN and SYDVKM. The CDR3 runs 13 residues. CDR3 in amino acids: CASSPTLNTEAFF. Here the CDR3 DNA reads TGTGCCAGCAGTCCGACATTGAACACTGAAGCTTTCTTT.

The V call is TRBV19, the J call TRBJ1-4; TRBD1 aligns across 9 bases. V shed 5 bases, J shed 4 bases, and the junction held 2 bases outside the gene matches. CDR3 length: 14 amino acids. Germline CDR1 and CDR2: LNHDA and SQIVND (reference sequence). Here the CDR3 DNA reads TGTGCCAGTAGTCGACAGGGGGTTAATGAAAAACTGTTTTTT. Protein sequence: CASSRQGVNEKLFF.

V usage is TRBV7-9 and J usage is TRBJ2-1; TRBD1 matches at 7 bases. This CDR3 is 17 amino acids long. In germline, CDR1 is SEHNR, CDR2 FQNEAQ (reference sequence). The ends lost 4 bases at V and 3 bases at J; junction bases unmatched: 12. CDR3 nucleotides: TGTGCCAGCAGCTCAAAACCGGGACAGCGGAACTACAATGAGCAGTTCTTC. It codes for CASSSKPGQRNYNEQFF.

This chain uses TRBV6-5 with TRBJ1-2, with TRBD1 as a possible D gene (5 bases). The V end was cut by 6 bases, the J end by 5 bases, with 13 bases between. This CDR3 contains 13 residues. Germline-derived CDR1 and CDR2 are MNHEY and SVGAGI. The CDR3 DNA reads TGTGCCAGCAGCCCCCACAGGAATTATGGCTACACCTTC. Translated, it gives CASSPHRNYGYTF.

This rearrangement joins TRBV23-1 to TRBJ2-1, with 7 bases that match TRBD2. TRBV23-1 is labeled an ORF, and its function is uncertain. This CDR3 contains 16 residues. V lost 6 bases to trimming and J lost 3 bases; unmatched junction nucleotides: 11. The CDR3 sequence is CASSLRGGPDYNEQFF. CDR3 nucleotides: TGCGCCAGCAGCCTAAGGGGAGGGCCTGACTACAATGAGCAGTTCTTC.

The table lists this clone with a count of one. This CDR3 is also generated by other DNA sequences in the sample. V is TRBV5-6 and J is TRBJ2-1; 9 bases line up with TRBD2. The J segment lost 4 bases and the V segment lost 2 bases, leaving 4 bases of the junction unmatched. The CDR3 runs 15 residues. Germline CDR1 and CDR2: SGHDT and YYEEEE. The CDR3 sequence is CASSFRLAGYNEQFF. Here the CDR3 DNA reads TGTGCCAGCAGCTTCCGCCTAGCGGGGTACAATGAGCAGTTCTTC. Full variable domain (remainder filled in from reference TRBV5-6 and TRBJ2-1): DAGVTQSPTHLIKTRGQQVTLRCSPKSGHDTVSWYQQALGQGPQFIFQYYEEEERQRGNFPDRFSGHQFPNYSSELNVNALLLGDSALYLCASSFRLAGYNEQFFGPGTRLTVL.

CDR3 sequence reads: CASSGREDYTDTQYF. The CDR3 nucleotides read TGTGCCAGTAGTGGCAGGGAAGATTACACAGATACGCAGTATTTT. The rearrangement links TRBV19 to TRBJ2-3, with a possible D match to TRBD1 (5 bases). Trimming stripped 5 bases from V and 2 bases from J, with 14 bases between. CDR3 length equals 15 residues. Germline V gene lookup returns CDR1 LNHDA and CDR2 SQIVND (reference sequence).

This chain joins TRBV18 and TRBJ1-6, with unresolved D. The CDR3 consists of 15 residues. V lost 0 bases and J lost 9, with 12 bases in between. Per germline, CDR1 KGHSH and CDR2 LQKENI. The chain's CDR3 is CASSPPGRAPSPLHF. CDR3 nucleotide sequence: TGTGCCAGCTCACCACCCGGCAGAGCTCCTTCACCCCTCCACTTT.

This chain links TRBV9 with TRBJ1-1, with D maybe TRBD1 (5 bases). Trimming removed 5 bases from V and 6 bases from J, with 17 bases in between. There are 14 residues in the CDR3. The V gene's germline CDR1 is SGDLS and CDR2 YYNGEE. The CDR3 DNA follows: TGTGCCAGCAGATTCAGGGAGGGGTCGTCTGAAGCTTTCTTT. Its protein product is CASRFREGSSEAFF. Full variable domain (rest looked up from reference TRBV9 and TRBJ1-1): DSGVTQTPKHLITATGQRVTLRCSPRSGDLSVYWYQQSLDQGLQFLIQYYNGEERAKGNILERFSAQQFPDLHSELNLSSLELGDSALYFCASRFREGSSEAFFGQGTRLTVV.

CDR3 loop: CASRHRTDTQYF. The CDR3 bases are TGTGCCAGCAGACATAGGACAGATACGCAGTATTTT. V is TRBV7-9 and J is TRBJ2-3; D gene unclear. The CDR3 has 12 amino acids. The ends were cut back, 6 bases at V and 3 bases at J, with 7 bases in the middle. CDR1 and CDR2 from the germline V gene are SEHNR and FQNEAQ (reference sequence).

The V call is TRBV4-1, the J call TRBJ2-5; 13 nucleotides align to TRBD2. J lost 2 bases, V lost 6 bases, and 6 bases had no gene match. CDR3 size: 16 residues. Germline CDR1 and CDR2: MGHRA and YSYEKL. CDR3 in amino acids: CASRSTSGGGQETQYF. CDR3 DNA: TGCGCCAGCAGGTCCACTAGCGGGGGGGGACAAGAGACCCAGTACTTC.

As concerns this clone: The same CDR3 also results from other DNA sequences found in this sample. This sequence joins TRBV18 and TRBJ2-1, with 12 positions matching TRBD2. After removal of 3 bases from V and 5 bases from J, the junction contained 2 bases not matched to a gene. The germline CDR1 and CDR2 sequences are KGHSH and LQKENI. The CDR3 has 15 residues. CDR3 sequence: CASSPRLAGDNEQFF. The CDR3 coding sequence is TGTGCCAGCTCACCCCGACTAGCGGGAGACAATGAGCAGTTCTTC.

Here the CDR3 reads CASSEEVGTGDGYTF. The CDR3 DNA follows: TGTGCCAGCAGTGAAGAAGTCGGGACAGGAGATGGCTACACCTTC. The chain links TRBV25-1 to TRBJ1-2, with 8 bases lining up with TRBD1. V gave up 2 bases and J gave up 6 bases; unmatched junction bases: 8. The CDR3 runs to 15 residues. The V gene's germline CDR1 is MGHDK and CDR2 SYGVNS.

This chain links TRBV5-4 with TRBJ1-2, with TRBD1 matching 9 bases. V dropped 0 bases and J dropped 2; count of bases not matched to a gene: 2. The CDR3 is 15 residues long. The germline V gene encodes CDR1 SGHNT and CDR2 YYREEE (reference sequence). Here the CDR3 DNA reads TGTGCCAGCAGCTTGGAGGGACAGGGAAACTATGGCTACACCTTC. This translates into CASSLEGQGNYGYTF.

This clone was seen once. The gene calls are TRBV6-6 and TRBJ2-5; 8 bases agree with TRBD2. Germline V gives CDR1 MNHNY, CDR2 SVGAGI (reference sequence). CDR3 length equals 16 residues. Trimming cost V 4 bases and J 4 bases; bases outside gene matches: 11. The chain's CDR3 is CASSSGPGLALETQYF. For the CDR3, the DNA is TGTGCCAGCAGTTCCGGCCCCGGACTAGCTCTAGAGACCCAGTACTTC.

The V gene is TRBV6-4, the J gene TRBJ2-7; D not certain. The CDR3 length is 14 residues. V was cut by 0 bases and J by 0 bases, with 6 bases left in between. The germline V gene encodes CDR1 MRHNA and CDR2 SNTAGT. In DNA form, the CDR3 reads TGTGCCAGCAGTGACTCTGCGAGCTCCTACGAGCAGTACTTC. It translates to CASSDSASSYEQYF.

The V call is TRBV5-1, the J call TRBJ2-7, with 9 bases that match TRBD1. J lost 3 bases, V lost 0 bases, and 10 bases had no gene match. This CDR3 contains 17 residues. Germline V gives CDR1 SGHRS, CDR2 YFSETQ. DNA for the CDR3: TGCGCCAGCAGCTTGGGGGAGAGCGAGACAGGGGGCTACGAGCAGTACTTC. Its protein product is CASSLGESETGGYEQYF.

This clone was recorded a few times. The chain carries TRBV30 and TRBJ1-2; 11 nucleotides match TRBD1. J lost 4 bases, V lost 3 bases, and 4 bases had no gene match. The CDR3 has 14 residues. Germline CDR1 reads GTSNPN; CDR2 reads SVGIG (reference sequence). The CDR3 nucleotides are TGTGCCTGGAGGGGACAGGGGGGTGTCTATGGCTACACCTTC. This gives the protein CAWRGQGGVYGYTF.

This clone occurred once. This chain joins TRBV18 and TRBJ2-1; 12 nucleotides agree with TRBD2. The CDR3 sequence is 16 residues long. The V gene's germline CDR1 is KGHSH and CDR2 LQKENI. J was trimmed by 7 bases and V by 2 bases; bases with no gene match: 6. The CDR3 reads CASSPRSLAGGNEQFF. The CDR3 region has the DNA TGTGCCAGCTCACCAAGGTCTCTAGCGGGGGGGAATGAGCAGTTCTTC.

The chain has TRBV5-4 and TRBJ2-5; TRBD1 might be the D (8 bases). The CDR3 is 15 amino acids. The germline CDR1 and CDR2 sequences are SGHNT and YYREEE (reference sequence). Trimming shortened V by 1 base and J by 5 bases, and 15 bases separated the two germline ends. This CDR3 is CASSLLTGGGETQYF. The CDR3 region has the DNA TGTGCCAGCAGCTTGCTAACAGGGGGAGGGGAGACCCAGTACTTC. Full variable domain (rest looked up from reference TRBV5-4 and TRBJ2-5): ETGVTQSPTHLIKTRGQQVTLRCSSQSGHNTVSWYQQALGQGPQFIFQYYREEENGRGNFPPRFSGLQFPNYSSELNVNALELDDSALYLCASSLLTGGGETQYFGPGTRLLVL.

In its sample, this clone was seen once. The chain combines TRBV10-2 with TRBJ2-7; no firm D call. Germline CDR1 reads WSHSY; CDR2 reads SAAADI. CDR3 length: 15 residues. With 3 bases removed from V and 2 bases from J, the gap between germline ends came to 14 bases. CDR3 sequence (DNA): TGCGCCAGCAGTGAATTGGGGATTAGTCCCTACGAGCAGTACTTC. Translated: CASSELGISPYEQYF.

This clone was recorded only once. Distinct nucleotide sequences in the sample also encode this CDR3. CDR3 sequence reads: CASSPSGGRTEAFF. In DNA, the CDR3 is TGTGCCAGCTCACCGTCCGGGGGGCGCACTGAAGCTTTCTTT. V and J are TRBV18 and TRBJ1-1, with a weak D call TRBD1 (6 bases). The CDR3 spans 14 residues. The germline V gene has CDR1 KGHSH and CDR2 LQKENI. V was trimmed by 3 bases and J by 4 bases, leaving 12 bases between them.